This T cell receptor beta chain was retrieved from a study of human T cells and chemical hapten exposure (dated by TCRdb to the early 2020s). Some background on the complete study: For sensitization, 2% DPC in acetone was applied to a roughly 2 cm by roughly 2 cm area of upper inner arm skin. This study followed changes in the peripheral blood TCR repertoire in vivo during primary and secondary sensitization of alopecia patients to the hapten diphenylcyclopropenone (DPC). Libraries were combined into a pool for sequencing, and differences in TCR yield between samples came mainly from small differences in library volumes within the pool. The patient cohort, mostly female, included alopecia areata with under or over 50% scalp involvement, alopecia totalis and alopecia universalis. Nearly 30 alopecia patients provided blood for TCR sequencing at one to four time points (pre-sensitization, 2, 6 and 24 weeks). Patients additionally received weekly therapeutic DPC doses to the scalp throughout the approximately 25-week study period. Patch testing was done on the upper back using Finn chambers containing 0.01% DPC, and results were scored after 6 days according to International Contact Dermatitis Research Group standards. Blood samples were taken from patients before sensitization (week 0) and then at 2, 6 and about 24 weeks after DPC sensitization. What the research found in general, with its limitations: DPC sensitization did not change how many TCRs were above 1 in 1000 frequency, and no evidence was found of alterations in global repertoire structure. Significantly more large CDR3 similarity clusters were formed by expanded TCRs than by pre-sensitization or healthy control sets, consistent with antigen-driven responses. The number of PT1 expanded TCRs positively correlated with patch test score, significant at thresholds 8, 16 and 32 but not 4. Repeated subsampling changed both the strength of the expansion versus patch-test correlation and the threshold at which that correlation became significant. Because every patient had alopecia, a presumed autoimmune disease, the patients' immune response might differ from that of healthy individuals.

The time point label of this sample denotes: patch test 1, 2 weeks after DPC sensitization. The treatment or condition label corresponds to: therapeutic diphenylcyclopropenone sensitization with weekly scalp DPC. Blood at each patch-test visit was drawn before the patch test was applied. Patients were eligible if aged 18 to 70, diagnosed with alopecia and judged suitable for DPC therapy, and pregnant patients were excluded. Unfractionated whole blood was collected in Tempus Blood RNA tubes, and total RNA was extracted from that blood. The library relied on RACE. Sequencing took place on a NextSeq 500. During library preparation, unique molecular identifiers were attached to individual cDNA molecules so that TCRs could be counted quantitatively and reproducibly. From each blood RNA sample, both TCR alpha and TCR beta chains were sequenced. The paper's processing steps were these. A median of about 87,000 TCRs per sample was observed, with a range of 23,224 to 690,600. V, J and CDR3 annotation of the TCR reads was carried out using the Decombinator software suite. For the PS versus PT1 abundance plots, all samples were subsampled to the same number of TCRs (28,000). TCRs were defined as expanded if absent before sensitization and observed at least eight times at the 2-week time point. TCRdb applied fastp at Q25 and MiXCR to the public reads, then kept only in-frame beta chains. All rows with the same CDR3 protein become a single entry with the most common DNA and genes. The V and J calls and clone size are TCRdb's, not the authors'. Here the sample has 150,000 to 200,000 distinct CDR3 sequences; about 14% occur a single time. Of the sample, 1.5% to 2% falls within the top ten clones.

Notes on this clonotype: Its antigen is not yet known. Base quality data are lacking; no much larger clone is found one base away.

Per the germline V gene (reference sequence), SGHNT is the CDR1 and YYREEE is the CDR2. Trimming removed 0 bases from V and 4 bases from J, leaving 5 bases between the germline ends. The CDR3 numbers 13 residues from cysteine through phenylalanine. Only the CDR3 region is kept as DNA, spanning 39 bases read in frame from base 1. Material: whole blood, obtained in connection with sensitization to the hapten diphenylcyclopropenone (DPC). Rearrangement joined TRBV5-4 to TRBJ2-1, with no D gene named confidently. The sequence was obtained from a woman aged 25 to 45 with alopecia areata. Some clones in this sample may be carry-over from other donors' samples. The CDR3 is CASSLDRYNEQFF. In nucleotides, the sequence is TGTGCCAGCAGCTTGGACAGATACAATGAGCAGTTCTTC.